Below, 10 T cell receptor beta chains from the same sample are listed, as sequenced in a study of cytotoxic CD8 clonotypes in ibrutinib-treated CLL. Sequencing was performed with immunoSEQ multiplex PCR; in TCRdb, only in-frame clones are kept and a portion is missing. The sample holds 65,000 to 90,000 clones, 70% to 90% seen once. The sample was PBMCs, taken after 24 months of ibrutinib treatment. These receptors were collected from a human donor with chronic lymphocytic leukemia.

V is TRBV7-9 and J is TRBJ2-1; TRBD2 matches 11 bases. Per the germline V gene, CDR1 is SEHNR and CDR2 is FQNEAQ (reference sequence). The CDR3 runs 16 residues. The ends lost 5 bases at V and 6 bases at J; junction bases unmatched: 9. This chain's CDR3 is CASSPPGLADSNEQFF. Here the CDR3 DNA reads TGTGCCAGCAGCCCACCGGGACTAGCGGATTCCAATGAGCAGTTCTTC.

The rearrangement uses TRBV5-1 and TRBJ1-4; D is ambiguous. Germline V CDR1 and CDR2: SGHRS, YFSETQ. V was pared by 2 bases and J by 13 bases, with 12 bases between. The CDR3 spans 12 residues. DNA for the CDR3: TGCGCCAGCAGCTTAGACGATTCGGGACTGTTTTTT. This translates into CASSLDDSGLFF.

V and J are TRBV7-9 and TRBJ2-2; D not certain. The length of the CDR3 is 16 residues. Germline V gene lookup returns CDR1 SEHNR and CDR2 FQNEAQ (reference sequence). V dropped 4 bases and J dropped 1 base, with 13 bases sitting between them. In DNA, the CDR3 is TGTGCCAGCAGCTCGGTCCCGCGGCGGAACACCGGGGAGCTGTTTTTT. This sequence encodes CASSSVPRRNTGELFF.

As for this clone: An end of the junction does not agree with germline; a read error may underlie this. V gene TRBV7-7 combines with J gene TRBJ2-7; D gene unclear. This CDR3 comprises 14 residues. Germline CDR1 is SSHAT and CDR2 is FNYEAQ (reference sequence). CDR3 nucleotide sequence: TGTGCTAGCAGCTTACGGTACGTAGGTAACGAGCAGTACTTC. Its translation is CASSLRYVGNEQYF.

The chain employs TRBV5-4 and TRBJ2-2; weak D call: TRBD2 (5 bases). Trimming removed 0 bases at V and 7 bases at J, with 10 bases between. The CDR3 totals 14 residues. Looked up from germline, CDR1 is SGHNT and CDR2 is YYREEE (reference sequence). CDR3 protein: CASSLAGVSGELFF. As DNA, the CDR3 is TGTGCCAGCAGCTTGGCCGGGGTTAGCGGGGAGCTGTTTTTT.

This clone was counted a single time. The rearrangement links TRBV27 to TRBJ2-1; 10 bases are a match to TRBD2. Trimming at V came to 1 base and at J to 9 bases, leaving 6 bases not matched to a gene. Germline V gene data show CDR1 as MNHEY and CDR2 as SMNVEV (reference sequence). This CDR3 has 15 amino acids. CDR3 region: CASSLLGLAGVEQFF. In nucleotides, the CDR3 is TGTGCCAGCAGTTTATTAGGTCTAGCGGGAGTTGAGCAGTTCTTC.

The gene calls are TRBV2 and TRBJ1-4; a weak D match, TRBD1 (6 bases). CDR1 is SNHLY and CDR2 is FYNNEI in the germline V gene. CDR3 length: 14 amino acids. Between the trimmed V and J ends, which lost 3 bases and 4 bases, there was a span of 9 bases. CDR3 sequence (DNA): TGTGCCAGCAGTGAGGAGGGGGATAATGAAAAACTGTTTTTT. Amino acids: CASSEEGDNEKLFF.

The V gene is TRBV5-1, the J gene TRBJ2-6; possibly TRBD2 for D (5 bases). Trimming removed 4 bases at V and 2 bases at J, with 13 bases between. This CDR3 comprises 16 residues. CDR1 and CDR2 (germline): SGHRS, YFSETQ. This CDR3 reads CASSPDGRAGANVLTF. The CDR3 DNA reads TGCGCCAGCAGCCCGGACGGGCGGGCTGGGGCCAACGTCCTGACTTTC.

This clone turned up a few times. The V call is TRBV7-9, the J call TRBJ2-3, with D possibly being TRBD1 or TRBD2 (5 bases each). Germline CDR1 is SEHNR and CDR2 is FQNEAQ (reference sequence). The CDR3 runs 14 residues. V gave up 5 bases and J gave up 6 bases, with 15 bases separating them. CDR3 nucleotides: TGTGCCAGCAGCATCGGGACGGCTACGGATACGCAGTATTTT. It encodes CASSIGTATDTQYF.

The genes are TRBV2 and TRBJ2-5; D uncertain. With 7 bases removed from V and 1 base from J, the gap between germline ends came to 4 bases. This CDR3 contains 11 residues. Germline lookup yields CDR1 SNHLY and CDR2 FYNNEI. CDR3 sequence reads: CASTFQETQYF. The CDR3 bases are TGTGCCAGCACCTTCCAAGAGACCCAGTACTTC.